This T cell receptor (beta chain) was documented in a study of graft-versus-host responses after intestinal transplantation. Study-level information: The study gave all recipients anti-thymocyte globulin induction, then tacrolimus and steroids for roughly 3 years. Study observations and caveats: Some patients had graft-donor T cell macrochimerism. In their allografts, the ratios of graft-versus-host to host-versus-graft T cell clones were high.

Germline CDR1 and CDR2: SQVTM and ANQGSEA. The CDR3 length is 13 residues. The V end was cut by 3 bases, the J end by 5 bases, with 13 bases between. Profiled with immunoSEQ multiplex PCR; TCRdb holds only in-frame clones, not every one. This table has over 35,000 clones, roughly nine tenths appearing once. Notes on this clone: Antigen specificity is unknown.

The chain carries TRBV29-1 and TRBJ2-5, with D unclear. The sequence was collected from a human patient who received an intestinal transplant, so some T cells may come from the graft donor. This material consisted of PBMCs, taken around 43 weeks after intestinal transplant. The CDR3 here is CSVEFPGPETQYF. As DNA, the CDR3 is TGCAGCGTTGAGTTTCCGGGTCCGGAGACCCAGTACTTC.